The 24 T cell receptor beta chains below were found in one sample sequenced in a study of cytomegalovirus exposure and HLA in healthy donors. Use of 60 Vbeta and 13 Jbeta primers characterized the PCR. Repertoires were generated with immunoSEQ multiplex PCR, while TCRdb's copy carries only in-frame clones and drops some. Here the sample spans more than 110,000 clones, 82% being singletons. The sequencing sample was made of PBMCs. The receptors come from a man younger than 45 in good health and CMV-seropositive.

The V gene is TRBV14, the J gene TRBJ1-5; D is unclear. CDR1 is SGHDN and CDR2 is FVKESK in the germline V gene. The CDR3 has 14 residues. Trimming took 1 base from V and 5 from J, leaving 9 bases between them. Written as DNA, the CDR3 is TGTGCCAGCAGCCAAGGGAGTACGGATCAGCCCCAGCATTTT. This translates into CASSQGSTDQPQHF.

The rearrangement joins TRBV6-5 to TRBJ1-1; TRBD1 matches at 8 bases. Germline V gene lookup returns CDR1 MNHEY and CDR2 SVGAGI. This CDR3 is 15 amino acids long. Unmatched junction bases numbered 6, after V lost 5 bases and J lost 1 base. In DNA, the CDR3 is TGTGCCAGCAGTGTTATAGGGACAGGGAACACTGAAGCTTTCTTT. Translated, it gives CASSVIGTGNTEAFF.

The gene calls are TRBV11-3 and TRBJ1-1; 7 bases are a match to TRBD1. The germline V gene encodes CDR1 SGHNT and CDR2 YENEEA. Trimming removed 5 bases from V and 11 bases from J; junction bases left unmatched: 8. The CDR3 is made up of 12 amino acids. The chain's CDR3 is CASSARTGRAFF. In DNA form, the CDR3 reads TGTGCCAGCAGCGCGAGGACAGGTCGGGCTTTCTTT. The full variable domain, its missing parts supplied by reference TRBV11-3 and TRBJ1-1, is EAGVVQSPRYKIIEKKQPVAFWCNPISGHNTLYWYLQNLGQGPELLIRYENEEAVDDSQLPKDRFSAERLKGVDSTLKIQPAELGDSAVYLCASSARTGRAFFGQGTRLTVV.

In nucleotides, the CDR3 is TGTGCCAGCAGCCTCCAGGGGGCGCAGGATACGCAGTATTTT. Translation: CASSLQGAQDTQYF. The gene calls are TRBV11-3 and TRBJ2-3; the match to TRBD1 covers 8 bases. V was clipped by 5 bases and J by 6 bases; unmatched bases: 7. The germline CDR1 and CDR2 sequences are SGHNT and YENEEA. The CDR3 loop spans 14 amino acids.

CDR3 DNA: TGTGCCAGCAGATACACTAGCGGGGGGGCCTTCGGGGAGCTGTTTTTT. It yields the protein CASRYTSGGAFGELFF. V usage is TRBV7-6 and J usage is TRBJ2-2; TRBD2 matches at 13 bases. The J segment lost 7 bases and the V segment lost 6 bases, leaving 8 bases of the junction unmatched. The CDR3 has 16 amino acids. The germline gives CDR1 SGHVS, CDR2 FNYEAQ.

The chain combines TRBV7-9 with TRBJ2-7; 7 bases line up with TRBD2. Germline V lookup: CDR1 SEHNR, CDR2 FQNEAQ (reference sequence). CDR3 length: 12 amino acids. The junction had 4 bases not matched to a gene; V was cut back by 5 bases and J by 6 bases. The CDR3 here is CASSIPSGEQYF. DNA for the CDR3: TGTGCCAGCAGCATCCCTAGCGGCGAGCAGTACTTC.

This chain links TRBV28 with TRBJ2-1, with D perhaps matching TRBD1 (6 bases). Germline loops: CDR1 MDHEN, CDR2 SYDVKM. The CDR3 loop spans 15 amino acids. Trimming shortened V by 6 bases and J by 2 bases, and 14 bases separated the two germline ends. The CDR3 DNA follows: TGTGCCAGCAGAATCGACAGGTTCACCTACAATGAGCAGTTCTTC. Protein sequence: CASRIDRFTYNEQFF.

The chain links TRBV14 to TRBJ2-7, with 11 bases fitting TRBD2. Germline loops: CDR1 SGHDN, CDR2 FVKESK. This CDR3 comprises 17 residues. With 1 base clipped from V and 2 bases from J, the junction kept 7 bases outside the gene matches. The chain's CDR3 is CASSQVVLAGVPYEQYF. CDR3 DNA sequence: TGTGCCAGCAGCCAAGTTGTACTAGCGGGAGTACCCTACGAGCAGTACTTC.

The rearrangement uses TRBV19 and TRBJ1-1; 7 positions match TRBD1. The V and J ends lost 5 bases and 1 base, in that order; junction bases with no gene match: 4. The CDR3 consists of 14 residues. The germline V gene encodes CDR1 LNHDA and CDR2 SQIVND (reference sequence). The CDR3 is CASSAYRGNTEAFF. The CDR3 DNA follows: TGTGCCAGTAGTGCTTACAGGGGGAACACTGAAGCTTTCTTT.

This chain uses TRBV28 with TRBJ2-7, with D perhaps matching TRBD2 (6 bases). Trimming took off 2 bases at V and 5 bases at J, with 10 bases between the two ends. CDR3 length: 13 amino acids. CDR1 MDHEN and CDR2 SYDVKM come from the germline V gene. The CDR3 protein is CASSLGGSNEQYF. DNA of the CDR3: TGTGCCAGCAGTTTAGGGGGGAGTAACGAGCAGTACTTC.

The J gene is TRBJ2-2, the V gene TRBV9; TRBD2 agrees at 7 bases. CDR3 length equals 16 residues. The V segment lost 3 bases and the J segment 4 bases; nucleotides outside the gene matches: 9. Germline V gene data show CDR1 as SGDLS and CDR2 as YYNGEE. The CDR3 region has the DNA TGTGCCAGCAGCGCCCCTCGACTAGCTGGCACCGGGGAGCTGTTTTTT. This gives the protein CASSAPRLAGTGELFF.

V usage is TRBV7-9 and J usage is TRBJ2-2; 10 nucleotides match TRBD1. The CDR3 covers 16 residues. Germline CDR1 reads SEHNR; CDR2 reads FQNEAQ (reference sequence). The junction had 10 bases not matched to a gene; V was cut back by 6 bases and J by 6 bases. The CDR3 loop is CASSRGTGERAGELFF. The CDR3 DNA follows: TGTGCCAGCAGTCGCGGGACAGGGGAGAGGGCCGGGGAGCTGTTTTTT. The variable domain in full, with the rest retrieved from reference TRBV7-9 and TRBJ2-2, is DTGVSQNPRHKITKRGQNVTFRCDPISEHNRLYWYRQTLGQGPEFLTYFQNEAQLEKSRLLSDRFSAERPKGSFSTLEIQRTEQGDSAMYLCASSRGTGERAGELFFGEGSRLTVL.

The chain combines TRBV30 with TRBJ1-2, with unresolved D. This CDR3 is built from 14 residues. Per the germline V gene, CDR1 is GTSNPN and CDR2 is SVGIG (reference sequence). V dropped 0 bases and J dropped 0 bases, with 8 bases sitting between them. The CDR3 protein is CAWSVPMANYGYTF. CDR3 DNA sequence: TGTGCCTGGAGTGTACCTATGGCTAACTATGGCTACACCTTC.

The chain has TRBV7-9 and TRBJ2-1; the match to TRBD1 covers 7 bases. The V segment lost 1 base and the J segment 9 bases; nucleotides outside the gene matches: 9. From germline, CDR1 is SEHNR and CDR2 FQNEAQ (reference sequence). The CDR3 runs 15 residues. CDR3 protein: CASSLVAGGIGEQFF. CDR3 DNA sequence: TGTGCCAGCAGCTTAGTCGCAGGGGGTATCGGTGAGCAGTTCTTC.

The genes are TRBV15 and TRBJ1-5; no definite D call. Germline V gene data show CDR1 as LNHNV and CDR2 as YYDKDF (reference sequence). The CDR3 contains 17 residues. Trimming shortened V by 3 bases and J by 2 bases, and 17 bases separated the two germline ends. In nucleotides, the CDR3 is TGTGCCACCAGCAGGCGTATAGCGGGTTCCGGCAATCAGCCCCAGCATTTT. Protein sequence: CATSRRIAGSGNQPQHF.

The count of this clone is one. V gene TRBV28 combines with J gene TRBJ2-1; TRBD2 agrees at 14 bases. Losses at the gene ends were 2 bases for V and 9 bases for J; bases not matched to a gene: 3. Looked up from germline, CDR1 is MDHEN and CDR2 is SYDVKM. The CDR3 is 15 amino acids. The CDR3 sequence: CASSLRGLAGGEQFF. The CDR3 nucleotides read TGTGCCAGCAGTTTACGAGGACTAGCGGGAGGTGAGCAGTTCTTC.

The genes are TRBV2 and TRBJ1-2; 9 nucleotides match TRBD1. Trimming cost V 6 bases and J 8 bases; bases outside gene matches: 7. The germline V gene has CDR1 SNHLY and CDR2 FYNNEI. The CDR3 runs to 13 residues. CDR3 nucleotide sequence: TGTGCCAGCAGCGGACAGGGGACTTCCGGCTACACCTTC. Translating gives CASSGQGTSGYTF.

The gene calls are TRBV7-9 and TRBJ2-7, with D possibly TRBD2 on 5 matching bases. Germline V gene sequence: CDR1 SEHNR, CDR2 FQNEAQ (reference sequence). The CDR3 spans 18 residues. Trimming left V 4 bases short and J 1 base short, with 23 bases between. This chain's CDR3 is CASSSGTGILKLSYEQYF. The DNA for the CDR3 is TGTGCCAGCAGCTCCGGAACCGGGATCCTGAAATTATCCTACGAGCAGTACTTC.

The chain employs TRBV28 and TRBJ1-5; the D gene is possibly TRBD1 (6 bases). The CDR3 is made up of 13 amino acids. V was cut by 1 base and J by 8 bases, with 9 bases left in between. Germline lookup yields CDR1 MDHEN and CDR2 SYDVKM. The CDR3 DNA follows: TGTGCCAGCAGTTTATCAGGGGTGAAGCCCCAGCATTTT. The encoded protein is CASSLSGVKPQHF.

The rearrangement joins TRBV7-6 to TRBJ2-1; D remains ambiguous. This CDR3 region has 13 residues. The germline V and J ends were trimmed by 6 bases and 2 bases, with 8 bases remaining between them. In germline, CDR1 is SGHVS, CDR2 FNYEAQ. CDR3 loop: CASSLGTYNEQFF. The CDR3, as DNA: TGTGCCAGCAGTTTGGGCACCTACAATGAGCAGTTCTTC.

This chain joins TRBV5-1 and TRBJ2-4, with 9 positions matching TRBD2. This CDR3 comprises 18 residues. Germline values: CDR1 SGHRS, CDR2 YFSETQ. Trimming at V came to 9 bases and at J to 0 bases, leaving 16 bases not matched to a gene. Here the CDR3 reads CAMHLTSGRRIAKNIQYF. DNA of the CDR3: TGCGCCATGCATCTTACTAGCGGGCGCCGAATAGCCAAAAACATTCAGTACTTC.

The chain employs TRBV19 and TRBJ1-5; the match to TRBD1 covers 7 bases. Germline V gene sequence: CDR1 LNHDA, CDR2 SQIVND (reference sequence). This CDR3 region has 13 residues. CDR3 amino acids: CASCDRDHQPQHF. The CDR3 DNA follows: TGTGCTTCGTGCGACAGGGACCATCAGCCCCAGCATTTT.

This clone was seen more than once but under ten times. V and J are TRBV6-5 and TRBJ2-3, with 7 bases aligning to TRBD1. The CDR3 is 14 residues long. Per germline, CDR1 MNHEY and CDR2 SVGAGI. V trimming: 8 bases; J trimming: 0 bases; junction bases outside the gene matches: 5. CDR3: CASAQGESTDTQYF. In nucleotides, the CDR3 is TGTGCCAGCGCGCAGGGGGAAAGCACAGATACGCAGTATTTT.

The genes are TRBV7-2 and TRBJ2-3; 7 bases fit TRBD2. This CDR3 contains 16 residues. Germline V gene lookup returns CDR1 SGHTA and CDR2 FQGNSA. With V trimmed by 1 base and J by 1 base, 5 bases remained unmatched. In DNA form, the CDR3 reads TGTGCCAGCAGCTTAGTAACTACTAGCGGCACAGATACGCAGTATTTT. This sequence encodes CASSLVTTSGTDTQYF.